This T cell receptor beta chain came from a study of shared clonotypes between healthy human individuals. Study-wide results and caveats: It was expected that sequencing depth would affect clonotype sharing among donors. Non-shared clonotypes were found to have lower generation probabilities than the clonotypes that were shared by all four of the sorted-subset donors. Only blood underwent sampling, and tissue repertoires likely differ.

The assay was immunoSEQ multiplex PCR, and TCRdb's table has in-frame clones only and misses some. The sample lists under 850,000 clones, 90% to 95% seen once, with nearly 25% in the top ten. The CDR3 length is 12 residues. Germline loops: CDR1 SEHNR, CDR2 FQNEAQ (reference sequence). Trimming removed 2 bases at V and 8 bases at J, with 7 bases between. The naive CD8 population came from CD45RO-negative cells selected for CCR7, without terminally differentiated effector memory CD45RA+ cells. On this clone itself: The antigen remains unidentified.

The V call is TRBV7-9, the J call TRBJ1-3; D not resolved. Sequenced input: naive CD8+ T cells sorted from blood. This TCR was recovered from a man aged 25-45 years in good health. The chain's CDR3 is CASSLFQDTIYF. The CDR3, as DNA: TGTGCCAGCAGCTTATTCCAGGACACCATATATTTT.